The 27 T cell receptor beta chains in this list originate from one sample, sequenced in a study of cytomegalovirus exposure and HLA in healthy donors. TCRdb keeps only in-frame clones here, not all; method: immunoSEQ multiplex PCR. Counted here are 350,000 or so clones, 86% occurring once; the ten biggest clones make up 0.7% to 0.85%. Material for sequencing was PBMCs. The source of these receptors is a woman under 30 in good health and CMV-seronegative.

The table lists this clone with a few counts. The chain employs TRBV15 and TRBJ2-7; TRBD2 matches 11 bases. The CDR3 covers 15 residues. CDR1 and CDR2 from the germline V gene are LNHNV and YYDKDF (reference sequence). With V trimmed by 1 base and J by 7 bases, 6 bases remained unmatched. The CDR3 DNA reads TGTGCCACCAGCAGAGGGCTAGCGGGAGGATATGAGCAGTACTTC. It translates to CATSRGLAGGYEQYF.

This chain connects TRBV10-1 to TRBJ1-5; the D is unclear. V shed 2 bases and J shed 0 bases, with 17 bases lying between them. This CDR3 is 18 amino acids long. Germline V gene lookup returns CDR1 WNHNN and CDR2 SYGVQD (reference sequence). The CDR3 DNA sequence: TGCGCCAGCAGTGAGAGTAGAGGTGCCAAATATAGCAATCAGCCCCAGCATTTT. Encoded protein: CASSESRGAKYSNQPQHF.

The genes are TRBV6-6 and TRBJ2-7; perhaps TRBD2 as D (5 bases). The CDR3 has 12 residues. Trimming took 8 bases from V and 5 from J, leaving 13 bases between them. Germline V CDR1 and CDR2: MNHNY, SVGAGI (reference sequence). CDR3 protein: CASRRGSHEQYF. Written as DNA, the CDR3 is TGTGCCAGCCGCAGAGGGTCCCACGAGCAGTACTTC.

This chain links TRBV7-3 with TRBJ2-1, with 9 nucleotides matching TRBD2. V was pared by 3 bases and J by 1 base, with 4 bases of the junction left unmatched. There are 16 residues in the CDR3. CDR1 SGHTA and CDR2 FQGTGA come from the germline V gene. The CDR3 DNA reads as TGTGCCAGCAGCTTCCCAGCGGGAGGTTCCTACAATGAGCAGTTCTTC. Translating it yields CASSFPAGGSYNEQFF.

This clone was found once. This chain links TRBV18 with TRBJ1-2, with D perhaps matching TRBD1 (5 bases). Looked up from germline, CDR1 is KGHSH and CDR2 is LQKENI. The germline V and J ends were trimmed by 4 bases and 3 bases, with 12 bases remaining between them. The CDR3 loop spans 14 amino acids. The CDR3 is CASSRDEQDYGYTF. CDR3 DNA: TGTGCCAGCTCACGCGACGAACAGGACTATGGCTACACCTTC.

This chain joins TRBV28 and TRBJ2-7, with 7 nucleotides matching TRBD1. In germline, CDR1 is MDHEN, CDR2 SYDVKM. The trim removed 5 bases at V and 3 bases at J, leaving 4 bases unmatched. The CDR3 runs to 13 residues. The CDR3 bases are TGTGCCAGCAGTCTGACAGGGATCTACGAGCAGTACTTC. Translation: CASSLTGIYEQYF.

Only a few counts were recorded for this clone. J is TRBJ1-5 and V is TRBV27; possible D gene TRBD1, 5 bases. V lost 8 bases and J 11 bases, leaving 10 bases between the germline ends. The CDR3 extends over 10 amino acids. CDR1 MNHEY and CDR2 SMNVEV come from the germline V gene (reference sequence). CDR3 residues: CASGGGTQHF. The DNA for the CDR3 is TGTGCCAGCGGGGGGGGTACCCAGCATTTT.

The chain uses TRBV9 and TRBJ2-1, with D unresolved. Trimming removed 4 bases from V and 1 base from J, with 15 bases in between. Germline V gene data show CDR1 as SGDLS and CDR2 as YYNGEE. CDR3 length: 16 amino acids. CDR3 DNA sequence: TGTGCCAGCAGCCCAACGGCCGGGTATTCCTACAATGAGCAGTTCTTC. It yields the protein CASSPTAGYSYNEQFF.

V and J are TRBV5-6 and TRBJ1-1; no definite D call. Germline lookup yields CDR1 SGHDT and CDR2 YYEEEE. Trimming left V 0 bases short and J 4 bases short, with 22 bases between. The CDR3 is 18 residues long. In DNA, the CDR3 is TGTGCCAGCAGCTTGGACCCGACCTGGCTGGGCGTAGGCACTGAAGCTTTCTTT. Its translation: CASSLDPTWLGVGTEAFF.

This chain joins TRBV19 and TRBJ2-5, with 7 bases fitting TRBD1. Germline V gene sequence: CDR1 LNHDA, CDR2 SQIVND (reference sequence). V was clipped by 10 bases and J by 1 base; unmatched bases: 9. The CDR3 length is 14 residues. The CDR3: CATTNRGTQETQYF. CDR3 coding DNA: TGTGCCACAACGAACAGGGGAACCCAAGAGACCCAGTACTTC.

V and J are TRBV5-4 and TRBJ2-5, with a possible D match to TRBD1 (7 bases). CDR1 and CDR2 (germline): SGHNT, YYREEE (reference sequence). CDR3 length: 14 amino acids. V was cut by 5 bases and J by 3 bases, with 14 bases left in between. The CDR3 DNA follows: TGTGCCAGCAGGCGGGGCGGGACAGAAGAGACCCAGTACTTC. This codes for CASRRGGTEETQYF. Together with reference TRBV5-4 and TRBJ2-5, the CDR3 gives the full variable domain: ETGVTQSPTHLIKTRGQQVTLRCSSQSGHNTVSWYQQALGQGPQFIFQYYREEENGRGNFPPRFSGLQFPNYSSELNVNALELDDSALYLCASRRGGTEETQYFGPGTRLLVL.

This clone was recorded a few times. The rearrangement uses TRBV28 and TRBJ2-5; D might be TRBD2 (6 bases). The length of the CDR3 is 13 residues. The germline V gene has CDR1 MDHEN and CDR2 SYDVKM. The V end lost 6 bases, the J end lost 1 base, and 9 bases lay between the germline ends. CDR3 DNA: TGTGCCAGCAGCCCCGGGAGCCAAGAGACCCAGTACTTC. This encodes CASSPGSQETQYF.

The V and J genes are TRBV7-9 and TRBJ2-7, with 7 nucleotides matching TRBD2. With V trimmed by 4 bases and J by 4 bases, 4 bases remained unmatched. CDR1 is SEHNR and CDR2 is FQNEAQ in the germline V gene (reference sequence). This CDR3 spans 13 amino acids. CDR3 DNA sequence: TGTGCCAGCAGCTCGACTAGCCCGTACGAGCAGTACTTC. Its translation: CASSSTSPYEQYF.

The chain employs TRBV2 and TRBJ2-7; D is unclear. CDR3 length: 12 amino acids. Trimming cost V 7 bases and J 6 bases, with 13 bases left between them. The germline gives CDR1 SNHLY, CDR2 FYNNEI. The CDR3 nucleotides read TGTGCCAGCATGCTAGAATTCTCCGAGCAGTACTTC. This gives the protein CASMLEFSEQYF.

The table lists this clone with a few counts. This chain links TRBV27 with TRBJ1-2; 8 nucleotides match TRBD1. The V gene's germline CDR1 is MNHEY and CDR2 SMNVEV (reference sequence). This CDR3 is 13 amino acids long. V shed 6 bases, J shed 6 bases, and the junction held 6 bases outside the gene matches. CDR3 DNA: TGTGCCAGCAGGACAGGGGAACGGAATGGCTACACCTTC. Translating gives CASRTGERNGYTF.

The chain's CDR3 is CASSLFRLTGEQYF. In DNA form, the CDR3 reads TGTGCCAGCAGTTTATTCCGCCTTACAGGCGAGCAGTACTTC. The genes are TRBV28 and TRBJ2-7; tentative D call: TRBD1 (5 bases). Trimming left V 1 base short and J 6 bases short, with 13 bases between. Looked up from germline, CDR1 is MDHEN and CDR2 is SYDVKM. This CDR3 comprises 14 residues.

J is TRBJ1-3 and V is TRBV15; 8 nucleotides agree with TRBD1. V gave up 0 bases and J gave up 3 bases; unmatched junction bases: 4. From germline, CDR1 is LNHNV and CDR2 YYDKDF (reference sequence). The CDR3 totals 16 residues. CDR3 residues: CATSRDHTGGGNTIYF. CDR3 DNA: TGTGCCACCAGCAGAGATCATACAGGGGGTGGAAACACCATATATTTT.

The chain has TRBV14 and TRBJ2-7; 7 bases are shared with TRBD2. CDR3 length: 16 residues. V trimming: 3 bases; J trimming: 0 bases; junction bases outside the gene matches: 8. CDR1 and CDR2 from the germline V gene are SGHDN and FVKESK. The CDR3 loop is CASSQAIGGSSYEQYF. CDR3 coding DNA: TGTGCCAGCAGCCAGGCAATAGGCGGGAGCTCCTACGAGCAGTACTTC.

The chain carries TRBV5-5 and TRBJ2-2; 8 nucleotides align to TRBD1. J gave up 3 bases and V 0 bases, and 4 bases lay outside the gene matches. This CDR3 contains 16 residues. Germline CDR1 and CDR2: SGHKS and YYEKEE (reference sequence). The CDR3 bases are TGTGCCAGCAGCTTGGTAACAGGGGGTTACACCGGGGAGCTGTTTTTT. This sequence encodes CASSLVTGGYTGELFF.

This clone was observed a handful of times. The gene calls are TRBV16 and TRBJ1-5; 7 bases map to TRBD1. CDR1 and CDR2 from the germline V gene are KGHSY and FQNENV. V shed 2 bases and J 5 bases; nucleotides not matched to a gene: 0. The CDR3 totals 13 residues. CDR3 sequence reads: CASSQGQDQPQHF. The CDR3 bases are TGTGCCAGCAGCCAAGGACAGGATCAGCCCCAGCATTTT. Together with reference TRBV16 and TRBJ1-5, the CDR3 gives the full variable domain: GEEVAQTPKHLVRGEGQKAKLYCAPIKGHSYVFWYQQVLKNEFKFLISFQNENVFDETGMPKERFSAKCLPNSPCSLEIQATKLEDSAVYFCASSQGQDQPQHFGDGTRLSIL.

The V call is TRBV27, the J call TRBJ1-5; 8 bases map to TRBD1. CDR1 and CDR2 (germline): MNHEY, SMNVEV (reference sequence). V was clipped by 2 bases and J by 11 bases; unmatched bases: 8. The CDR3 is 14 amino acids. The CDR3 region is CASSLRQGQGTQHF. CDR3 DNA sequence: TGTGCCAGCAGTTTAAGACAGGGGCAGGGGACCCAGCATTTT.

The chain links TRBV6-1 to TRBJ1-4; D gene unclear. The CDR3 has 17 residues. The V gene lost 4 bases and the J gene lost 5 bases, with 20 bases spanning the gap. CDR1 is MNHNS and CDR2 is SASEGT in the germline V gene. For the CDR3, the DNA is TGTGCCAGCAGTGGAATTCGGCTGTCACAGCCGAATGAAAAACTGTTTTTT. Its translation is CASSGIRLSQPNEKLFF.

The CDR3 DNA is TGTGCCAGCAGCGTAGGAGATAGCGGGGGTTTTGGGGATACGCAGTATTTT. Its translation is CASSVGDSGGFGDTQYF. This chain links TRBV9 with TRBJ2-3, with 9 bases matching TRBD2. There are 17 residues in the CDR3. Germline CDR1 is SGDLS and CDR2 is YYNGEE. The trim removed 0 bases at V and 6 bases at J, leaving 11 bases unmatched.

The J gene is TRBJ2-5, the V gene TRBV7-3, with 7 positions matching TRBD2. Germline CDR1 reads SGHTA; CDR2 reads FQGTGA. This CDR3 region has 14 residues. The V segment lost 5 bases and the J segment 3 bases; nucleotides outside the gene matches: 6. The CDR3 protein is CASSASLAEETQYF. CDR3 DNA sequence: TGTGCCAGCAGCGCATCGCTAGCGGAAGAGACCCAGTACTTC.

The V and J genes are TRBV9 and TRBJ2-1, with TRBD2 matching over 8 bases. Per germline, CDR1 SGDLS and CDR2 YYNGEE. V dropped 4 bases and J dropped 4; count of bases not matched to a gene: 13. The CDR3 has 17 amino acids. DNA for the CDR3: TGTGCCAGCAGCCCCCGGGGGAGCGGGAGCCCTTACAATGAGCAGTTCTTC. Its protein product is CASSPRGSGSPYNEQFF.

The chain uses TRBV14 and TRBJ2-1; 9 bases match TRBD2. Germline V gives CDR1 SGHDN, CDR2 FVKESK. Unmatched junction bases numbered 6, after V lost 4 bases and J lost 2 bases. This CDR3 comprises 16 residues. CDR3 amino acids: CASSLGASGTYNEQFF. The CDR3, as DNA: TGTGCCAGCAGCCTTGGGGCTAGCGGGACCTACAATGAGCAGTTCTTC.

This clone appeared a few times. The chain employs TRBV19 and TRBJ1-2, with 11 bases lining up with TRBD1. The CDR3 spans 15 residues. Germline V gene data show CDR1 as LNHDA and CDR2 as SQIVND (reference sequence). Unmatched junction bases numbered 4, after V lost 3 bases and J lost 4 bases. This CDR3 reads CASSIGTGGAYGYTF. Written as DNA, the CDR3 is TGTGCCAGTAGTATCGGGACAGGGGGAGCCTATGGCTACACCTTC. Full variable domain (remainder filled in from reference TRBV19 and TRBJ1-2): DGGITQSPKYLFRKEGQNVTLSCEQNLNHDAMYWYRQDPGQGLRLIYYSQIVNDFQKGDIAEGYSVSREKKESFPLTVTSAQKNPTAFYLCASSIGTGGAYGYTFGSGTRLTVV.